One and the same sample provided the 3 T cell receptor beta chains below, sequenced in a study of Tregs in tolerant kidney transplant recipients. Only in-frame clones appear in the TCRdb table, and some are missing; sequencing was by immunoSEQ multiplex PCR. Here the sample spans about 240,000 clones, about 86% being singletons. The specimen sequenced was CD4+ T cells from blood. The receptors were sampled from a human donor in good health.

The CDR3 DNA is TGCGCCAGCAGCTCACTCAGGGGTCGGCACGAGCAGTACTTC. Its protein is CASSSLRGRHEQYF. This rearrangement joins TRBV5-1 to TRBJ2-7, with a possible D match to TRBD1 (6 bases). Germline loops: CDR1 SGHRS, CDR2 YFSETQ. Trimming removed 3 bases from V and 5 bases from J, with 15 bases in between. The CDR3 has 14 residues.

The chain is built from TRBV11-2 and TRBJ2-7, with D possibly matching TRBD2 (5 bases). CDR1 is SGHAT and CDR2 is FQNNGV in the germline V gene. This CDR3 spans 16 amino acids. V was shortened by 5 bases and J by 6 bases, with 23 bases between the two germline ends. The CDR3 DNA follows: TGTGCCAGCAGCCATTACCCGAGAGGGCCGGTGGGCGAGCAGTACTTC. Translating gives CASSHYPRGPVGEQYF.

This clone came up once. The J gene is TRBJ2-2, the V gene TRBV5-1, with 7 bases that match TRBD1. CDR3 size: 16 residues. Trimming cost V 6 bases and J 0 bases; bases outside gene matches: 8. Germline CDR1 and CDR2: SGHRS and YFSETQ. The CDR3 DNA is TGCGCCAGCACCCTGACAGGGCCCGCGAACACCGGGGAGCTGTTTTTT. This encodes CASTLTGPANTGELFF.